This is a list of T cell receptor beta chains from one sample in a study of cytomegalovirus exposure and HLA in healthy donors. TCRdb keeps only in-frame clones here, not all; method: immunoSEQ multiplex PCR. The table lists roughly 150,000 clones, roughly four fifths of them singletons. Sequences were obtained from PBMCs. The receptors stem from a woman under 30 in good health and CMV-seronegative. The CDR3 runs from the conserved cysteine through the conserved F or W. Each record gives: J gene, V gene, clone size, D gene, CDR3 protein, CDR3 DNA. A D gene is named only where the DNA matches it firmly. Clone size is given for some rows only: seen once, a few or many times, or a class if the clone is expanded.

TRBJ1-6,TRBV6-1,.,.,CASSVPGVYNSPLHF,TGTGCCAGCAGTGTACCAGGGGTATATAATTCACCCCTCCACTTT
TRBJ2-7,TRBV5-1,once,TRBD1,CASSGGGQGAFYEQYF,TGCGCCAGCAGCGGCGGGGGACAGGGCGCTTTCTACGAGCAATACTTC
TRBJ2-5,TRBV7-6,.,TRBD1,CASSLEVGERQGQAAQYF,TGTGCCAGCAGCTTAGAGGTGGGGGAGAGACAGGGTCAAGCAGCCCAGTACTTC
TRBJ2-2,TRBV7-3,.,TRBD1,CASSRQGANTGELFF,TGTGCCAGCAGCCGACAGGGAGCGAACACCGGGGAGCTGTTTTTT
TRBJ2-5,TRBV11-3,.,.,CASSLGGSAGTRTQYF,TGTGCCAGCAGCTTAGGGGGTTCGGCGGGAACTCGAACCCAGTACTTC
TRBJ1-2,TRBV19,few,.,CASRGGVGTTNYGYTF,TGTGCCAGTAGGGGGGGCGTCGGGACTACTAACTATGGCTACACCTTC
TRBJ1-1,TRBV9,.,.,CASSVLGEKSEAFF,TGTGCCAGCAGCGTCCTCGGGGAGAAGAGTGAAGCTTTCTTT
TRBJ2-7,TRBV2,.,.,CASSDFGFAGHSYEQYF,TGTGCCAGCAGTGACTTCGGTTTCGCGGGCCACTCCTACGAGCAGTACTTC
TRBJ2-5,TRBV4-2,.,TRBD1,CASSHPSGTGVRETQYF,TGTGCCAGCAGCCATCCATCCGGGACAGGGGTTCGGGAGACCCAGTACTTC
TRBJ2-2,TRBV28,.,.,CASSFRVTGELFF,TGTGCCAGCAGTTTTCGTGTTACCGGGGAGCTGTTTTTT
TRBJ1-6,TRBV28,.,.,CASSLYNRRSYNSPLHF,TGTGCCAGCAGTTTATACAACAGGCGTTCTTATAATTCACCCCTCCACTTT
TRBJ1-1,TRBV29-1,once,TRBD1,CSGRQGASGAEAFF,TGCAGCGGAAGACAGGGGGCCTCTGGGGCTGAAGCTTTCTTT
TRBJ2-2,TRBV2,.,TRBD2,CASKRLTGGPGELFF,TGTGCCAGCAAGCGTTTGACGGGGGGGCCCGGGGAGCTGTTTTTT
TRBJ1-5,TRBV4-1,many,TRBD1,CASSQDVSLQGKNQPQHF,TGCGCCAGCAGCCAAGATGTGAGTTTACAGGGGAAGAATCAGCCCCAGCATTTT
TRBJ1-5,TRBV5-1,.,.,CASSLDGSNQPQHF,TGCGCCAGCAGCCTAGATGGTAGCAATCAGCCCCAGCATTTT
TRBJ1-2,TRBV7-9,.,.,CASSSAGADYGYTF,TGTGCCAGCAGCTCCGCGGGGGCGGACTATGGCTACACCTTC
TRBJ2-1,TRBV6-1,once,.,CASSKRHHSYNEQFF,TGTGCCAGCAGTAAACGACACCACTCCTACAATGAGCAGTTCTTC
TRBJ1-6,TRBV5-5,.,TRBD1,CASSFRLLTTGPLAPLHF,TGTGCCAGCAGCTTTAGGCTGCTAACGACAGGGCCCCTCGCACCCCTCCACTTT
TRBJ1-1,TRBV19,.,TRBD1,CASSARQGVVWAFF,TGTGCCAGTAGTGCCCGACAGGGGGTGGTTTGGGCTTTCTTT
TRBJ2-2,TRBV28,.,.,CASSSPGGELFF,TGTGCCAGCAGTTCCCCAGGCGGGGAGCTGTTTTTT
TRBJ2-5,TRBV18,.,.,CASSPLLEGGETQYF,TGTGCCAGCTCACCCTTGTTGGAGGGAGGAGAGACCCAGTACTTC
TRBJ2-4,TRBV5-1,.,.,CASSSTIAKNIQYF,TGCGCCAGCAGCTCGACAATAGCCAAAAACATTCAGTACTTC
TRBJ2-1,TRBV4-2,.,TRBD2,CASSQADGLAGGPGYNEQFF,TGTGCCAGCAGCCAAGCTGATGGACTAGCGGGAGGGCCAGGTTACAATGAGCAGTTCTTC
TRBJ2-1,TRBV11-2,.,TRBD1,CASSQRRGQVGYNEQFF,TGTGCCAGCAGCCAACGAAGGGGACAGGTTGGTTACAATGAGCAGTTCTTC